This T cell receptor beta chain was retrieved from a study of shared clonotypes between healthy human individuals. Clones were read by immunoSEQ multiplex PCR, and TCRdb kept only the in-frame ones, dropping some. The sample has about 690,000 clones, 90% seen once. The germline CDR1 and CDR2 sequences are MNHEY and SMNVEV (reference sequence). This CDR3 region has 14 residues. V dropped 5 bases and J dropped 7 bases, with 14 bases sitting between them. Sequencing was carried out using memory CD8+ T cells from PBMCs. Subset described: CD45RO+ cells pooled with CCR7-negative TemRA cells. The TCR originated in a man aged 18 to 30 in good health. Some clones in this sample may be carry-over from other donors' samples. The chain carries TRBV27 and TRBJ2-2; a possible D gene is TRBD2 (6 bases). CDR3 DNA sequence: TGTGCCAGCAGTGTCAGACTAGTAGGCGGGGAGCTGTTTTTT. It yields the protein CASSVRLVGGELFF.